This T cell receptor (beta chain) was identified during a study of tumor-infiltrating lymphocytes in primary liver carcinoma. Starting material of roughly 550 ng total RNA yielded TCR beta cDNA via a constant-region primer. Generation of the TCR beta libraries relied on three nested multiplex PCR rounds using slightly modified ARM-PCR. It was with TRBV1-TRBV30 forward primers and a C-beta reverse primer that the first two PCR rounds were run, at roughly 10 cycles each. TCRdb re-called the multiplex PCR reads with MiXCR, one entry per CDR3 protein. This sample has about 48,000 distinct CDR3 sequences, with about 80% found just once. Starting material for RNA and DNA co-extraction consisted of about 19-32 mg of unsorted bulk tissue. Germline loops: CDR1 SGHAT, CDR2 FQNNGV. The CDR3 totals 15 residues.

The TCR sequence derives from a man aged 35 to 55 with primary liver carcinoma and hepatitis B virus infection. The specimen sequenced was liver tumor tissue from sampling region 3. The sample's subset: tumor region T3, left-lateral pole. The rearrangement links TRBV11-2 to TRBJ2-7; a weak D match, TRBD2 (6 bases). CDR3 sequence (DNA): TGTGTAAGCAGCCAATATTCGGGAGAGGGCTACGAGCAGTACTTC. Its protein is CVSSQYSGEGYEQYF. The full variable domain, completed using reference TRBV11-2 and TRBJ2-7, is EAGVAQSPRYKIIEKRQSVAFWCNPISGHATLYWYQQILGQGPKLLIQFQNNGVVDDSQLPKDRFSAERLKGVDSTLKIQPAKLEDSAVYLCVSSQYSGEGYEQYFGPGTRLTVT.